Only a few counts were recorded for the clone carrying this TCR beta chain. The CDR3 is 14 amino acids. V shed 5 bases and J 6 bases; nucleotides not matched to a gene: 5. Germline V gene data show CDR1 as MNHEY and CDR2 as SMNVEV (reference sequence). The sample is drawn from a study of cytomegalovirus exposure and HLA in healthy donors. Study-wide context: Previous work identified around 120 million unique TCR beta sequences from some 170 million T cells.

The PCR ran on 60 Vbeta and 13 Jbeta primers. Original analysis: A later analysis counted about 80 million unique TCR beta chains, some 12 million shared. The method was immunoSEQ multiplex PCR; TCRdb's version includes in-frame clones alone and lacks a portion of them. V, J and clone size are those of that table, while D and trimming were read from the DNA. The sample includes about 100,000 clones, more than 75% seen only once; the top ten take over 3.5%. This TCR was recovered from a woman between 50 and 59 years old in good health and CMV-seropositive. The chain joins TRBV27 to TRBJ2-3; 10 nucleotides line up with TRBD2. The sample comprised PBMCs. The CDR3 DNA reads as TGTGCCAGCAGTCCCCAGCGGGGGGGGGATACGCAGTATTTT. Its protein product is CASSPQRGGDTQYF.